The T cell receptor beta chain described here comes from a study of beta chain features in type 1 diabetes (dated by TCRdb to 2017 to 2018). For the wider study: Patients and healthy donors did not differ in mean age, gender distribution, total cell number or subset yield. Across all samples, some 99 million sorted cells were examined, and cell number per subset correlated strongly with RNA yield. The study compared the TCRB repertoires of sorted circulating CD4+ T cell subsets in recently diagnosed type 1 diabetes patients with those in matched healthy donors. Whereas all 30 or so donors provided naive and central memory subsets, regulatory and stem cell-like memory subsets were isolated from just 8 patients and roughly 8 healthy donors.

A single peripheral blood draw of approximately 100 mL on average was collected from each donor into heparinised tubes. Using a panel that included CD45RO, CCR7, CD25, CD127, CD95 and CD27, naive, central memory, regulatory and stem cell-like memory CD4+ T cells were sorted on a BD FACSAria II. Purity was above 95% for every sorted population. PBMCs were isolated immediately by Lymphoprep density gradient centrifugation and stained directly without culture. So that batch effects would be minimized, each experiment stained and sorted samples in pairs, pairing one healthy donor with one patient. What the study reported, not specific to this receptor: Only small numbers of individuals were included in the HLA sub-analyses, which left unresolved whether HLA type had any influence on TCRB rearrangement. Naive, central memory and regulatory TCRB repertoires appeared to be more alike among patients than among healthy donors. Shorter templates might be favored by PCR, yet because patient and control samples were amplified and corrected together, any such skew would affect both groups equally. Fewer insertions and more nucleotide deletions at VDJ recombination sites were observed in patients with type 1 diabetes, implying thymic rearrangement abnormalities. Sequencing cDNA rather than genomic DNA could over-represent highly expressing activated cells, although activation and CD3 levels did not differ between groups. In all four CD4+ subsets, TCRB CDR3 length was moderately but significantly shorter in type 1 diabetes patients.

The entire isolated RNA was reverse transcribed using the High Capacity cDNA Reverse Transcription Kit, and thus expressed TCRB transcripts were sequenced. Deep immunoSEQ sequencing was performed on naive, central memory and regulatory T cell samples, with an average of around 3.5 million total reads per sample. Sorted cells were lysed in RLT buffer, and RNA was extracted using DNase-treated RNeasy Micro or Mini kits according to cell number. Each cell subset was processed on its own to prevent cross-contamination, while patient and healthy donor samples were processed together. Using the immunoSEQ multiplex PCR, TCRB sequences were amplified from cDNA into 87-bp fragments spanning the CDR3 region. The amplicons were sequenced using the Illumina HiSeq platform. The study's processing was this. PCR bias was corrected computationally using synthetic template baselines, and reads within Hamming distance 2 were collapsed, with unmergeable singletons discarded. Reads were aligned to IMGT to assign V, D and J genes, CDR3 length, and insertions or deletions at six rearrangement sites. Clonotype counts were normalized to sorted cell number within each subset before computing true diversity and Gini coefficients with the tcR R package. Repertoire sharing was quantified using the overlap coefficient calculated on TCRB nucleotide sequences. TCRdb mirrors the immuneACCESS table, restricted to in-frame sequences. Some clones are absent from its copies; in checked studies, under half trace to an unresolved V gene, and the reason for the others is unknown. Clone size and the V and J calls come from that table; the DNA yielded D and trimming. In all, the sample holds more than 300,000 clones, and 9.6% of those were seen once. Around 0.66% of the sample comes from the top ten.

Concerning this clone itself: Its antigen is still unknown. Base qualities are not at hand, and no much larger clone is one base apart.

The CDR3 runs 17 amino acids, cysteine and phenylalanine included. Only the CDR3 portion is preserved as DNA: 51 bases, with reading frame beginning at the first base. Via the germline V gene, CDR1 is SGHTA and CDR2 FQGNSA. Trimming at the junction amounts to 1 base on V and 6 bases on J, and the germline ends lie 19 bases apart. The sample was central memory CD4+ T cells from blood. The receptor was derived from a man aged 25-45 years with type 1 diabetes. Recombination joined TRBV7-2 with TRBJ1-5; the D gene is perhaps TRBD1, on 5 matching bases. The DNA sequence is TGTGCCAGCAGCTTAGACCCTGGGAGGGAAGGGGCTCAGCCCCAGCATTTT. Translation gives CASSLDPGREGAQPQHF.